These 29 T cell receptor beta chains originate from one sample sequenced in a study of Graves' ophthalmopathy and Graves' hyperthyroidism. RNA transcripts served as template for amplifying TCR beta CDR3 sequences. Following a first-round RT-PCR that used HTBI primers, a second-round multiplex PCR was carried out. TCRdb redid the calling of the multiplex PCR reads with MiXCR, one entry per CDR3 protein. The repertoire has 500,000 to 700,000 distinct CDR3 sequences, about 20% of them found once; the top ten carry roughly 6.9%. Sequenced sample: peripheral blood. The receptors shown here come from a woman between 18 and 29 years old with stable Graves' hyperthyroidism. Some clones in this sample may be carry-over from other donors' samples.

The chain carries TRBV3-1 and TRBJ1-1, with D possibly TRBD1 on 6 matching bases. V was pared by 5 bases and J by 0 bases, with 10 bases between. The germline gives CDR1 LGHDT, CDR2 YNNKEL (reference sequence). The CDR3 consists of 14 residues. CDR3 sequence reads: CASSFRDMNTEAFF. CDR3 DNA: TGTGCCAGCAGCTTCAGGGACATGAACACTGAAGCTTTCTTT.

Only a few counts were recorded for this clonotype. This chain connects TRBV4-1 to TRBJ2-7; TRBD2 matches 15 bases. Germline V gene lookup returns CDR1 MGHRA and CDR2 YSYEKL. This CDR3 spans 19 amino acids. The ends lost 4 bases at V and 2 bases at J; junction bases unmatched: 12. The CDR3 bases are TGCGCCAGCAGCCCTCCGCGGGGGACTAGCGGGGGGACTACCTACGAGCAGTACTTC. Protein product: CASSPPRGTSGGTTYEQYF.

This clonotype was found many times. This sequence joins TRBV6-1 and TRBJ2-7; possibly TRBD1 for D (6 bases). Germline-derived CDR1 and CDR2 are MNHNS and SASEGT. V dropped 8 bases and J dropped 4 bases, with 15 bases sitting between them. The CDR3 has 13 amino acids. As DNA, the CDR3 is TGTGCCAGCTTTAAGGGACATCTATACGAGCAGTACTTC. Protein: CASFKGHLYEQYF.

This sequence joins TRBV9 and TRBJ2-7; no clear D gene. Between the trimmed V and J ends, which lost 0 bases and 4 bases, there was a span of 14 bases. Germline CDR1 and CDR2: SGDLS and YYNGEE. CDR3 size: 15 residues. CDR3 in amino acids: CASSVATTNKYEQYF. CDR3 DNA sequence: TGTGCCAGCAGCGTAGCTACTACAAACAAATACGAGCAGTACTTC.

In its sample, this clonotype was seen many times. The chain has TRBV6-5 and TRBJ2-6; no firm D call. The CDR3 spans 15 residues. Germline V gene sequence: CDR1 MNHEY, CDR2 SVGAGI. With 2 bases removed from V and 0 bases from J, the gap between germline ends came to 5 bases. CDR3 protein: CASSYDASGANVLTF. CDR3 DNA: TGTGCCAGCAGTTACGACGCCTCTGGGGCCAACGTCCTGACTTTC.

This clonotype has just one count. The chain employs TRBV30 and TRBJ1-1, with D unclear. The germline CDR1 and CDR2 sequences are GTSNPN and SVGIG (reference sequence). Deletions cut 6 bases from V and 0 bases from J, with 14 bases between. The CDR3 contains 14 residues. Here the CDR3 DNA reads TGTGCCTGCAGCTTCGGGCCTTTGAACACTGAAGCTTTCTTT. Protein product: CACSFGPLNTEAFF.

This clonotype was counted a single time. This chain uses TRBV12-3 or TRBV12-4 with TRBJ1-3; D is unresolved. CDR3 length: 15 residues. V was trimmed by 3 bases and J by 0 bases, leaving 9 bases between them. The CDR3 region has the DNA TGTGCCAGCAGTTTCCGAGAAAGCTCTGGAAACACCATATATTTT. Its protein product is CASSFRESSGNTIYF.

V and J are TRBV30 and TRBJ1-6; no clear D. The CDR3 length is 16 residues. The V end lost 3 bases, the J end lost 0 bases, and 12 bases lay between the germline ends. The germline gives CDR1 GTSNPN, CDR2 SVGIG (reference sequence). CDR3 loop: CAWRGGMSSYNSPLHF. DNA for the CDR3: TGTGCCTGGAGAGGCGGGATGAGCTCCTATAATTCACCCCTCCACTTT.

This clonotype was seen at least ten times. The gene calls are TRBV3-1 and TRBJ2-5, with 8 bases lining up with TRBD2. Germline V gene lookup returns CDR1 LGHDT and CDR2 YNNKEL (reference sequence). J lost 0 bases, V lost 1 base, and 7 bases had no gene match. The CDR3 sequence is 17 residues long. CDR3 in amino acids: CASSQGTSRPYQETQYF. CDR3 sequence (DNA): TGTGCCAGCAGCCAAGGGACTAGCAGGCCGTACCAAGAGACCCAGTACTTC.

This clonotype was picked up many times. This chain uses TRBV11-3 with TRBJ2-2; 9 bases align to TRBD1. The CDR3 totals 14 residues. The J segment lost 7 bases and the V segment lost 5 bases, leaving 5 bases of the junction unmatched. Germline CDR1 is SGHNT and CDR2 is YENEEA. The CDR3 region is CASSPGQGYGELFF. The DNA for the CDR3 is TGTGCCAGCAGCCCGGGACAGGGCTACGGGGAGCTGTTTTTT.

This clonotype came up many times. This chain joins TRBV5-1 and TRBJ1-1, with D perhaps matching TRBD1 (5 bases). CDR1 is SGHRS and CDR2 is YFSETQ in the germline V gene. The CDR3 consists of 15 residues. Trimming removed 0 bases from V and 4 bases from J, with 13 bases in between. Here the CDR3 reads CASSLASGMSTEAFF. In DNA form, the CDR3 reads TGCGCCAGCAGCTTGGCCTCAGGGATGAGCACTGAAGCTTTCTTT.

This clonotype was counted ten times or more. CDR3 sequence (DNA): TGCAGCGCCGGACTCCAAGAGACCCAGTACTTC. This sequence encodes CSAGLQETQYF. The chain uses TRBV29-1 and TRBJ2-5; D perhaps matches TRBD2 (5 bases). This CDR3 is 11 amino acids long. Germline V CDR1 and CDR2: SQVTM, ANQGSEA. Trimming cost V 7 bases and J 1 base, with 7 bases left between them.

This clonotype showed up many times. The rearrangement links TRBV10-3 to TRBJ2-5; a possible D gene is TRBD1 (6 bases). V was clipped by 7 bases and J by 5 bases, with 8 bases between them. The length of the CDR3 is 11 residues. Germline V gives CDR1 ENHRY, CDR2 SYGVKD. CDR3 sequence (DNA): TGTGCCATCACCCAGGGGGAGACCCAGTACTTC. Translation: CAITQGETQYF.

This clonotype was seen more than once but under ten times. The rearrangement links TRBV7-2 to TRBJ2-5; D might be TRBD1 (6 bases). Trimming took off 4 bases at V and 1 base at J, with 13 bases between the two ends. Per germline, CDR1 SGHTA and CDR2 FQGNSA. CDR3 size: 15 residues. The CDR3 region has the DNA TGTGCCAGCAGCTACATAGGGGGTATCCAAGAGACCCAGTACTTC. Its translation: CASSYIGGIQETQYF.

This clonotype was counted at least ten times. The V call is TRBV29-1, the J call TRBJ2-2; D is perhaps TRBD2 (5 bases). CDR3 size: 11 residues. Germline lookup yields CDR1 SQVTM and CDR2 ANQGSEA. Trimming took off 5 bases at V and 8 bases at J, with 9 bases between the two ends. The DNA for the CDR3 is TGCAGCGTTCCTAGCACAGGGGAGCTGTTTTTT. It codes for CSVPSTGELFF.

This clonotype appeared a few times. The chain combines TRBV29-1 with TRBJ1-2; D is perhaps TRBD1 (5 bases). Germline CDR1 SQVTM, CDR2 ANQGSEA. Trimming removed 1 base at V and 0 bases at J, with 12 bases between. The CDR3 spans 15 residues. CDR3 coding DNA: TGCAGCGTTGAAGCTCCCAGGGAAGCTAACTATGGCTACACCTTC. It encodes CSVEAPREANYGYTF.

The table lists this clonotype with a few counts. The V gene is TRBV29-1, the J gene TRBJ1-1; D might be TRBD1 (6 bases). V was trimmed by 6 bases and J by 4 bases, leaving 15 bases between them. The germline V gene has CDR1 SQVTM and CDR2 ANQGSEA. The CDR3 sequence is 13 residues long. CDR3 protein: CSVRGRGSTEAFF. For the CDR3, the DNA is TGCAGCGTACGTGGAAGGGGGTCCACTGAAGCTTTCTTT.

At least ten counts were recorded for this clonotype. The rearrangement joins TRBV6-1 to TRBJ1-3; weak D call: TRBD1 (6 bases). V lost 1 base and J lost 5, with 15 bases in between. The CDR3 loop spans 16 amino acids. Germline V gene lookup returns CDR1 MNHNS and CDR2 SASEGT. The CDR3 is CASSEGGQPQRNTIYF. In DNA, the CDR3 is TGTGCCAGCAGTGAAGGCGGACAGCCCCAACGAAACACCATATATTTT.

This clonotype was counted many times. The chain has TRBV7-8 and TRBJ2-6; tentatively, D is TRBD1 (6 bases). This CDR3 is built from 16 residues. Looked up from germline, CDR1 is SGHVS and CDR2 is FQNEAQ. V lost 1 base to trimming and J lost 0 bases, with 7 bases between them. CDR3 amino acids: CASSLDRDSGANVLTF. DNA for the CDR3: TGTGCCAGCAGCTTAGACAGGGACTCTGGGGCCAACGTCCTGACTTTC.

The CDR3 is CASRSDRERQPQHF. The DNA for the CDR3 is TGTGCCAGCAGATCGGACAGGGAACGTCAGCCCCAGCATTTT. The chain employs TRBV28 and TRBJ1-5, with 8 bases aligning to TRBD1. Trimming removed 6 bases from V and 6 bases from J; junction bases left unmatched: 7. Germline V gene sequence: CDR1 MDHEN, CDR2 SYDVKM. The CDR3 has 14 residues.

This clonotype has a count of ten or more. V is TRBV2 and J is TRBJ2-5; no clear D. Trimming took off 7 bases at V and 0 bases at J, with 6 bases between the two ends. The germline CDR1 and CDR2 sequences are SNHLY and FYNNEI. This CDR3 contains 12 residues. The CDR3 DNA reads as TGTGCCAGCACGGCAGACCAAGAGACCCAGTACTTC. The encoded protein is CASTADQETQYF.

This clonotype was seen at least ten times. The CDR3 region has the DNA TGTGCCAGTCTCTCTACACTAGCGCAATCCTACGAGCAGTACTTC. Amino acid sequence: CASLSTLAQSYEQYF. This rearrangement joins TRBV2 to TRBJ2-7, with 7 nucleotides matching TRBD2. The CDR3 has 15 residues. The germline CDR1 and CDR2 sequences are SNHLY and FYNNEI. The V and J ends lost 9 bases and 1 base, in that order; junction bases with no gene match: 12.

This clonotype was seen many times. The V and J genes are TRBV6-1 and TRBJ1-5; TRBD1 might be the D (6 bases). From germline, CDR1 is MNHNS and CDR2 SASEGT. The germline V and J ends were trimmed by 2 bases and 2 bases, with 16 bases remaining between them. This CDR3 has 17 residues. The CDR3 loop reads CASSEPGAGLGNQPQHF. The CDR3 DNA sequence: TGTGCCAGCAGTGAACCAGGGGCCGGCTTGGGCAATCAGCCCCAGCATTTT.

The DNA of the CDR3 is TGTGCCAGCAGCTTAGTGGCCGGGGGCACCTACAATGAGCAGTTCTTC. Translating it yields CASSLVAGGTYNEQFF. The chain combines TRBV7-2 with TRBJ2-1; D may be TRBD1 or TRBD2 (6 bases each). The CDR3 totals 16 residues. The V end lost 1 base, the J end lost 2 bases, and 12 bases lay between the germline ends. The V gene's germline CDR1 is SGHTA and CDR2 FQGNSA.

CDR3 sequence reads: CASSGTGHEQYF. The CDR3 nucleotides read TGTGCCAGCAGCGGGACAGGGCATGAGCAGTACTTC. This chain connects TRBV28 to TRBJ2-7; TRBD1 agrees at 9 bases. The ends lost 6 bases at V and 7 bases at J; junction bases unmatched: 4. Germline-derived CDR1 and CDR2 are MDHEN and SYDVKM. The CDR3 is 12 amino acids.

This clonotype was observed at least ten times. The rearrangement links TRBV6-5 to TRBJ1-2; 9 positions agree with TRBD1. The germline CDR1 and CDR2 sequences are MNHEY and SVGAGI. This CDR3 spans 15 amino acids. With 2 bases clipped from V and 4 bases from J, the junction kept 5 bases outside the gene matches. CDR3 sequence: CASSYTGGAGYGYTF. CDR3 nucleotide sequence: TGTGCCAGCAGTTACACAGGGGGCGCGGGCTATGGCTACACCTTC.

This clonotype showed up many times. The J gene is TRBJ2-4, the V gene TRBV19; D assignment may be TRBD1 or TRBD2 (6 bases each). V gave up 0 bases and J gave up 6 bases, with 15 bases separating them. From germline, CDR1 is LNHDA and CDR2 SQIVND (reference sequence). The CDR3 consists of 16 residues. CDR3 nucleotides: TGTGCCAGTAGTATAGAAACATACGGAGGGGGAAACATTCAGTACTTC. This codes for CASSIETYGGGNIQYF.

This clonotype was seen at least ten times. The chain couples TRBV11-2 to TRBJ2-7; 8 nucleotides agree with TRBD2. The CDR3 is made up of 18 amino acids. Trimming took 0 bases from V and 7 from J; bases not matched to a gene: 17. Germline loops: CDR1 SGHAT, CDR2 FQNNGV. The CDR3 loop reads CASSLDRPVRAGEYEQYF. In DNA form, the CDR3 reads TGTGCCAGCAGCTTAGATCGGCCGGTGCGAGCGGGAGAGTATGAGCAGTACTTC.

This clonotype was seen repeatedly, ten times or more. The chain uses TRBV15 and TRBJ2-7; 9 bases are a match to TRBD1. J lost 2 bases, V lost 0 bases, and 2 bases had no gene match. Germline V gene sequence: CDR1 LNHNV, CDR2 YYDKDF (reference sequence). The CDR3 is 15 amino acids. Here the CDR3 DNA reads TGTGCCACCAGCAGAGATGGGACAGGGACCTACGAGCAGTACTTC. This sequence encodes CATSRDGTGTYEQYF.